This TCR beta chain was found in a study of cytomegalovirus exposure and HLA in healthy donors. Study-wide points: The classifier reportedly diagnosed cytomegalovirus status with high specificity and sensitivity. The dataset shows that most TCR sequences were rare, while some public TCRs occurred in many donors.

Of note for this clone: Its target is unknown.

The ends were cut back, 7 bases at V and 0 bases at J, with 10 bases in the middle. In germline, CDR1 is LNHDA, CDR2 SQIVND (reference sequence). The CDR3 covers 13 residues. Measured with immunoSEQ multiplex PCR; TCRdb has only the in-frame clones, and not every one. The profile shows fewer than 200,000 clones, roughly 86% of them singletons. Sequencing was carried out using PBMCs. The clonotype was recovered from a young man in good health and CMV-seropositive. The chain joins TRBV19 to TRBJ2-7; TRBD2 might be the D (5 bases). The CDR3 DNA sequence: TGTGCCAGTATCGCTGGGAGCTCCTACGAGCAGTACTTC. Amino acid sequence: CASIAGSSYEQYF.